A selection of T cell receptor beta chains follows, all from one sample in a study of T cells in localized non-small cell lung cancer. Libraries were prepared by immunoSEQ multiplex PCR; TCRdb keeps only in-frame clonotypes and omits some of them. The sample consists of about 59,000 clones, 85% to 90% of them appearing once. Sequencing was performed on peripheral blood, taken before any cancer treatment. The receptors were sampled from a man aged 40 to 70 with stage I squamous cell lung carcinoma. The CDR3 runs from the conserved cysteine through the conserved F or W. Each record gives: J gene, clone size, CDR3 length, D gene, V gene, CDR3 DNA, CDR3 protein. D genes are given only for firm matches. Part of the rows lack a size; the others show once, few, many or a class for expanded clones.

TRBJ2-1 . 15 . TRBV5-4 TGTGCCAGCAGCTTGGCCGGTAACACTTACAATGAGCAGTTCTTC CASSLAGNTYNEQFF
TRBJ2-3 . 12 . TRBV6-5 TGTGCCAGCAGTCGTGGCGAGGATACGCAGTATTTT CASSRGEDTQYF
TRBJ2-3 . 14 TRBD1 TRBV28 TGTGCCAGCAGCCTCGGGACAGGGTTCCGTACGCAGTATTTT CASSLGTGFRTQYF
TRBJ1-2 . 15 . TRBV5-4 TGTGCCAGCAGCTTGGCACGGACGGTAACCTATGGCTACACCTTC CASSLARTVTYGYTF
TRBJ2-7 . 13 . TRBV5-1 TGCGCCAGCAGCTTGGAGGCATTGTACGAGCAGTACTTC CASSLEALYEQYF
TRBJ2-7 . 15 . TRBV5-4 TGTGCCAGCAGTCGCCTTCAGGGGTCTTCCGACGAGCAGTACTTC CASSRLQGSSDEQYF
TRBJ2-5 once 16 TRBD1 TRBV7-2 TGTGCCAGCAGCTGGGTAGGGACAGGGGCGCATGAGACCCAGTACTTC CASSWVGTGAHETQYF
TRBJ2-2 . 17 TRBD2 TRBV4-2 TGTGCCAGCAGCCAAGTTTCAGGGTCTAGCGGGACCGGGGAGCTGTTTTTT CASSQVSGSSGTGELFF
TRBJ1-6 . 14 . TRBV5-1 TGCGCCAGCAGCGGGGATCTACCGGGTTCACCCCTCCACTTT CASSGDLPGSPLHF
TRBJ2-7 . 15 TRBD1 TRBV6-5 TGTGCCACCGCTCAGGGGGCACTCCATTCCTACGAGCAGTACTTC CATAQGALHSYEQYF
TRBJ2-7 . 14 TRBD2 TRBV7-2 TGTGCCAGCAGCTTATGGGGGAGGGCGGCCGAGCAGTACTTC CASSLWGRAAEQYF
TRBJ1-4 . 13 . TRBV25-1 TGTGCCAGCAGTCAGGGACGGAATGAAAAACTGTTTTTT CASSQGRNEKLFF
TRBJ2-7 . 13 . TRBV10-3 TGTGCCATCAGTGAAAACAGGGATCGCGAGCAGTACTTC CAISENRDREQYF
TRBJ1-1 . 16 . TRBV9 TGTGCCAGCAGCCCCTCGTCCCAGGGATCGGGCACTGAAGCTTTCTTT CASSPSSQGSGTEAFF
TRBJ2-2 once 16 TRBD2 TRBV9 TGTGCCAGCAGCGTCTCTAGCGGGAGCGACACCGGGGAGCTGTTTTTT CASSVSSGSDTGELFF
TRBJ1-2 few 15 TRBD1 TRBV2 TGTGCCAGCAGTGCCCGGACAGGGAGTAGCTATGGCTACACCTTC CASSARTGSSYGYTF
TRBJ2-3 once 14 . TRBV5-1 TGCGCCAGCAGCCCCGCGATTGGACAAGATACGCAGTATTTT CASSPAIGQDTQYF
TRBJ2-5 once 15 TRBD2 TRBV7-2 TGTGCCAGCAGCTTAGCGGGAGGGTTGCAAGAGACCCAGTACTTC CASSLAGGLQETQYF
TRBJ1-3 . 17 . TRBV2 TGTGCCAGCAGCCCCGCCCCCACGGGGATCTCTGGAAACACCATATATTTT CASSPAPTGISGNTIYF
TRBJ2-1 . 15 . TRBV30 TGTGCCTGGAGGCTGGCGGGAAACTCCTACAATAAGCAGTTCTTC CAWRLAGNSYNKQFF
TRBJ1-1 . 15 . TRBV2 TGTGCCAGCAGTGAGGAGGGGTTAGGGGTAACTGAAGCTTTCTTT CASSEEGLGVTEAFF
TRBJ2-3 . 17 TRBD1 TRBV5-1 TGCGCCAGCAGTTATCAAATTGGGGACAGAAGCACAGATACGCAGTATTTT CASSYQIGDRSTDTQYF
TRBJ2-1 . 19 TRBD2 TRBV4-1 TGCGCCAGCAGCCACCCTGGACTAGCGGGATCCAGCTCCTACAATGAGCAGTTCTTC CASSHPGLAGSSSYNEQFF
TRBJ2-7 . 12 . TRBV7-9 TGTGCCAGCAGCATTACTTCCTACGAGCAGTACTTC CASSITSYEQYF
TRBJ1-4 . 13 . TRBV9 TGTGCCAGCAGCGTAGCGACTCCCGAAAAACTGTTTTTT CASSVATPEKLFF
TRBJ1-5 . 15 . TRBV27 TGTGCCAGCCCGAACACGGATTATAGCAATCAGCCCCAGCATTTT CASPNTDYSNQPQHF